This T cell receptor beta chain is from a study of blood T cell repertoires in COVID-19. The protocol was immunoSEQ multiplex PCR, while the TCRdb copy is restricted to in-frame clones and leaves out a portion. The table has about 250,000 clones, roughly nine tenths seen once. CDR1 and CDR2 from the germline V gene are GTSNPN and SVGIG (reference sequence). V was pared by 2 bases and J by 8 bases, with 15 bases between. The CDR3 is 13 amino acids. The sample was peripheral blood. The chain recombines TRBV30 with TRBJ1-2; D ambiguous. The origin of this receptor is a man younger than 30 with active or convalescent COVID-19. CDR3 DNA sequence: TGTGCCTGGAGTCCGGCGGCCAGACGGGGCTACACCTTC. Protein: CAWSPAARRGYTF.